Reported below is one T cell receptor (beta chain). The data were obtained in a study of cytomegalovirus exposure and HLA in healthy donors. TCRdb's copy holds only in-frame clones and misses some; the assay was immunoSEQ multiplex PCR. The profile shows about 110,000 clones, about 85% of them singletons. V was shortened by 1 base and J by 5 bases, with 12 bases between the two germline ends. There are 15 residues in the CDR3. From germline, CDR1 is SGHTA and CDR2 FQGNSA. The rearrangement uses TRBV7-2 and TRBJ1-5; possibly TRBD1 for D (6 bases). The sequenced sample was PBMCs. The source of this sequence is a woman aged 18-35 years in good health and CMV-seropositive. For the CDR3, the DNA is TGTGCCAGCAGCTTAGTACAGGGTTCCGATCAGCCCCAGCATTTT. This gives the protein CASSLVQGSDQPQHF.